This T cell receptor beta chain emerged from a study of beta chain features in type 1 diabetes. Study outcomes and limitations: Across patients, naive, central memory and Treg TCRB repertoires exhibited apparently greater similarity than was observed across healthy donors. Moderate yet significant TCRB CDR3 shortening was seen in Type 1 diabetes patients in all four CD4+ subsets.

A remark on this clone: Its antigen is still unknown.

Unmatched junction bases numbered 13, after V lost 2 bases and J lost 5 bases. Germline-derived CDR1 and CDR2 are SGHVS and FQNEAQ. The CDR3 is 17 amino acids. Heparinised blood was drawn once per donor, averaging roughly 120 mL. Every isolated RNA sample was fully reverse transcribed, so sequencing captured expressed TCRB transcripts. Generated by immunoSEQ multiplex PCR, the TCRdb table keeps only in-frame clones and is missing some. Here the sample spans 300,000 to 350,000 clones, about 13% being singletons. Sequencing was done on a sample of naive CD4+ T cells from blood. V is TRBV7-8 and J is TRBJ2-5; 8 bases align to TRBD2. This TCR was sampled from a young woman with type 1 diabetes. CDR3 residues: CASSLKAPGGRGETQYF. The CDR3 DNA is TGTGCCAGCAGCTTAAAGGCGCCGGGGGGGCGTGGGGAGACCCAGTACTTC.